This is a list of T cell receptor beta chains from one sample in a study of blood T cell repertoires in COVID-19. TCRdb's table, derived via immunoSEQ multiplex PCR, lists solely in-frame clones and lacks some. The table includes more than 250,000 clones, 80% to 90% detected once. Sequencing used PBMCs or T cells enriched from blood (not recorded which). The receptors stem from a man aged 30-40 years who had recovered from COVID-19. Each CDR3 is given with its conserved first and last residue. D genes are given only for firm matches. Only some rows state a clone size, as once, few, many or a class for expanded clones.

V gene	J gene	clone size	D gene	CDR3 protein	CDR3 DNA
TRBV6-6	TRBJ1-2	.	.	CASSDRPNYGYTF	TGTGCCAGCAGTGACAGACCCAACTATGGCTACACCTTC
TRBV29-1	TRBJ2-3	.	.	CSVVLAADTQYF	TGCAGCGTTGTGCTAGCAGCAGATACGCAGTATTTT
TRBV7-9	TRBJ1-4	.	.	CASSPGQNEKLFF	TGTGCCAGCAGCCCTGGACAGAATGAAAAACTGTTTTTT
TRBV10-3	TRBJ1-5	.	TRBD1	CANQTGGNQPQHF	TGTGCCAACCAGACAGGGGGGAATCAGCCCCAGCATTTT
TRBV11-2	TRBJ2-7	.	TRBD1	CASSTLTQGVREQYF	TGTGCCAGCAGCACACTTACACAGGGGGTGAGGGAGCAGTACTTC
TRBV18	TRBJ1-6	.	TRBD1	CASSWDRGSNSPLHF	TGTGCCAGCTCATGGGACAGGGGGAGTAATTCACCCCTCCACTTT
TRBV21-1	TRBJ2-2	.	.	CASNVHGELFF	TGTGCCAGCAACGTACACGGGGAGCTGTTTTTT
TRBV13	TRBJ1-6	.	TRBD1	CASSEGTGVSSPLHF	TGTGCCAGCAGCGAGGGGACAGGGGTAAGTTCACCCCTCCACTTT
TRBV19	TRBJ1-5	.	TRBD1	CASSRGMSNQPQHF	TGTGCCAGTAGCAGGGGGATGAGCAATCAGCCCCAGCATTTT
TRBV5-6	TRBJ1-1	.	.	CASSLNSGTEAFF	TGTGCCAGCAGCTTAAATAGCGGCACTGAAGCTTTCTTT
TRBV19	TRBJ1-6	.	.	CASSIGEIGAPLHF	TGTGCCAGTAGTATTGGAGAAATCGGGGCACCCCTCCACTTT
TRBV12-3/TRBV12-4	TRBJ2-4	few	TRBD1	CASGTGAGNIQYF	TGTGCCAGCGGGACAGGGGCCGGAAACATTCAGTACTTC
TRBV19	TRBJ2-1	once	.	CASSSVGSGSNEQFF	TGTGCCAGTAGTTCCGTCGGATCGGGGTCCAATGAGCAGTTCTTC
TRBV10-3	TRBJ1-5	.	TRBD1	CAISESFNWMGFTTGEDQPQHF	TGTGCCATCAGTGAGTCTTTTAATTGGATGGGGTTCACGACAGGGGAAGATCAGCCCCAGCATTTT
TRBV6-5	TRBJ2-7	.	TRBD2	CASSYQRGGYEQYF	TGTGCCAGCAGTTACCAGCGGGGAGGATACGAGCAGTACTTC
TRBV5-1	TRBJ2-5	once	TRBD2	CASSFVLAGGKETQYF	TGCGCCAGCAGCTTCGTACTAGCGGGGGGCAAAGAGACCCAGTACTTC
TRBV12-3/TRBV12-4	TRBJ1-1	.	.	CASSLAGQGAFF	TGTGCCAGCAGTTTAGCTGGGCAGGGAGCTTTCTTT
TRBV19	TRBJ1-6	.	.	CASSILQGSPLHF	TGTGCCAGTAGTATTCTCCAGGGTTCACCCCTCCACTTT
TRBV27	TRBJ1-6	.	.	CASYPVGVSYNSPLHF	TGTGCCAGCTATCCCGTCGGGGTTTCCTATAATTCACCCCTCCACTTT
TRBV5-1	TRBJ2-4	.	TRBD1	CASSFGQAVAKNIQYF	TGCGCCAGCAGCTTTGGACAGGCTGTAGCCAAAAACATTCAGTACTTC
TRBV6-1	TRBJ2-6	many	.	CASSELRSSGANVLTF	TGTGCCAGCAGTGAACTGCGGTCCTCTGGGGCCAACGTCCTGACTTTC
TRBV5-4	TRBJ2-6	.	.	CASTHSGANVLTF	TGTGCCAGCACCCACTCTGGGGCCAACGTCCTGACTTTC
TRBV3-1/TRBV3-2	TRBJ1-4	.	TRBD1	CASSPPGTVNEKLFF	TGTGCCAGCAGCCCCCCCGGGACAGTTAATGAAAAACTGTTTTTT
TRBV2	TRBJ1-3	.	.	CAGWSGYGNTIYF	TGTGCTGGCTGGTCGGGGTATGGAAACACCATATATTTT
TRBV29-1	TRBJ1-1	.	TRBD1	CSVSGGAGTEAFF	TGCAGCGTTTCAGGGGGTGCGGGCACTGAAGCTTTCTTT
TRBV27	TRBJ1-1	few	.	CASSPRYTFPNTEAFF	TGTGCCAGCAGTCCACGATACACCTTCCCGAACACTGAAGCTTTCTTT
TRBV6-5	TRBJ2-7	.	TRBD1	CASGRGPYEQYF	TGTGCCAGCGGCAGGGGGCCCTACGAGCAGTACTTC